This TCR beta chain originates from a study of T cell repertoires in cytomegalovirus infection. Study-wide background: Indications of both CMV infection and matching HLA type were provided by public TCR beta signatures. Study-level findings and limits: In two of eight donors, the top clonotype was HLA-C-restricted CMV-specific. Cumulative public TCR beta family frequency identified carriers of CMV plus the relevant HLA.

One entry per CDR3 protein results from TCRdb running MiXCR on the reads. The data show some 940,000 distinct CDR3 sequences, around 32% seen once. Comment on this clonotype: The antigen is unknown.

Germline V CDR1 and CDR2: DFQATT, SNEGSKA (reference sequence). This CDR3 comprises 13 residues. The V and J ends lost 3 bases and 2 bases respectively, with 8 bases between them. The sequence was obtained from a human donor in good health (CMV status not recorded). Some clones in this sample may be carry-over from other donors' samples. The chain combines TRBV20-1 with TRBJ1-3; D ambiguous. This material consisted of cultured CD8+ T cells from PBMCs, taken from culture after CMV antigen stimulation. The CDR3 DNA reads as TGCAGTGCTAGGGGTCCTCCTGGAAACACCATATATTTT. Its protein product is CSARGPPGNTIYF.